This T cell receptor (beta chain) was retrieved from a study of blood T cells in healthy people across ages. The CDR3 sequence is 13 residues long. With 8 bases removed from V and 3 bases from J, the gap between germline ends came to 13 bases. Germline CDR1 is MNHEY and CDR2 is SVGAGI. It was with a sample-barcoded 5' primer and a J-beta primer mix that a second PCR of about 6 to 11 cycles was run. TCRdb passed the 5' RACE reads through MiXCR, listing each CDR3 protein once. The sample consists of fewer than 1.5 million distinct CDR3 sequences, 42% of them appearing once. This TCR derives from a woman younger than 35 in good health. The sample consisted of blood. This chain connects TRBV6-5 to TRBJ1-1, with D possibly being TRBD1 (5 bases). The CDR3 DNA follows: TGTGCCAGCGGTGCGGGGCGCCACACTGAAGCTTTCTTT. Its protein is CASGAGRHTEAFF.